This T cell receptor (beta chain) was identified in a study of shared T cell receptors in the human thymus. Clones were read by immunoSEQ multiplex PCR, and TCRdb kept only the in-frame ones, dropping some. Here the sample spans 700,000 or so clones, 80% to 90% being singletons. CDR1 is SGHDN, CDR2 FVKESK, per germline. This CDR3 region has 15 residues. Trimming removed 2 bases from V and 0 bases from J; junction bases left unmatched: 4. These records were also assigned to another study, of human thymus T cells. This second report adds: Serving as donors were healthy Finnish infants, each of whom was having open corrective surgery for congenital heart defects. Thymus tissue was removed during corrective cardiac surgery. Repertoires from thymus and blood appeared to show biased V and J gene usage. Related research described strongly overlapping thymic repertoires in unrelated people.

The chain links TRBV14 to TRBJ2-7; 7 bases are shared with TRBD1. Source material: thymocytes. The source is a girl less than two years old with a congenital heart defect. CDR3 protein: CASSQRTGASYEQYF. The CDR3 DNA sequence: TGTGCCAGCAGCCAACGGACAGGTGCCTCCTACGAGCAGTACTTC. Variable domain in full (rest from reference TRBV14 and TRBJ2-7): EAGVTQFPSHSVIEKGQTVTLRCDPISGHDNLYWYRRVMGKEIKFLLHFVKESKQDESGMPNNRFLAERTGGTYSTLKVQPAELEDSGVYFCASSQRTGASYEQYFGPGTRLTVT.